Listed below are T cell receptor beta chains from one sample, sequenced in a study of blood T cell repertoires in COVID-19. Some clones are missing from TCRdb's copy, which holds only in-frame ones; the method was immunoSEQ multiplex PCR. The sample yields 80,000 to 85,000 clones, 80% to 90% seen once. Sequencing was performed on peripheral blood. These receptors were collected from a woman aged 80 or older with acute or convalescent COVID-19. The CDR3 runs from the conserved cysteine through the conserved F or W. A D gene is named only where the DNA matches it firmly. The size field is filled for only some rows; it gives once, few, many or a size class.

CDR3aa: CASSLRQGDGAEAFF
CDR3nt: TGCGCCAGCAGCTTAAGACAGGGTGACGGGGCTGAAGCTTTCTTT
v_gene: TRBV5-1
j_gene: TRBJ1-1
abundance: NA
len: 15
d_gene: TRBD1

CDR3aa: CASRKVPGSLGEQYF
CDR3nt: TGTGCCAGCAGGAAGGTCCCGGGGAGCCTCGGTGAGCAGTACTTC
v_gene: TRBV27
j_gene: TRBJ2-7
abundance: NA
len: 15
d_gene: NA

CDR3aa: CASSDPGQGNTEAFF
CDR3nt: TGTGCCAGCAGCGATCCGGGACAGGGGAACACTGAAGCTTTCTTT
v_gene: TRBV6-5
j_gene: TRBJ1-1
abundance: NA
len: 15
d_gene: TRBD1

CDR3aa: CASGRQGDREQYF
CDR3nt: TGTGCCAGCGGTCGACAGGGGGATAGAGAGCAGTACTTC
v_gene: TRBV11-3
j_gene: TRBJ2-7
abundance: NA
len: 13
d_gene: TRBD1

CDR3aa: CASTYHMDSTDYEQYF
CDR3nt: TGTGCCAGCACTTATCATATGGACAGTACCGATTACGAGCAGTACTTC
v_gene: TRBV6-5
j_gene: TRBJ2-7
abundance: NA
len: 16
d_gene: NA

CDR3aa: CASSLFNSNQPQHF
CDR3nt: TGTGCCAGCAGCTTATTCAATAGCAATCAGCCCCAGCATTTT
v_gene: TRBV7-2
j_gene: TRBJ1-5
abundance: once
len: 14
d_gene: NA

CDR3aa: CASSYITSGTDTQYF
CDR3nt: TGTGCCAGCAGTTACATAACTAGCGGCACAGATACGCAGTATTTT
v_gene: TRBV6-5
j_gene: TRBJ2-3
abundance: NA
len: 15
d_gene: TRBD2

CDR3aa: CASSKTAVPLGYTF
CDR3nt: TGTGCCAGCAGCAAAACCGCCGTTCCACTTGGCTACACCTTC
v_gene: TRBV21-1
j_gene: TRBJ1-2
abundance: NA
len: 14
d_gene: NA

CDR3aa: CASSPLAGTGFNEQYF
CDR3nt: TGTGCCAGCTCACCTCTCGCCGGGACAGGGTTTAACGAGCAGTACTTC
v_gene: TRBV18
j_gene: TRBJ2-7
abundance: NA
len: 16
d_gene: TRBD1

CDR3aa: CASKEERGYNSPLHF
CDR3nt: TGTGCCAGCAAAGAGGAGCGGGGTTATAATTCACCCCTCCACTTT
v_gene: TRBV27
j_gene: TRBJ1-6
abundance: NA
len: 15
d_gene: NA

CDR3aa: CASSSTVYQPQHF
CDR3nt: TGTGCCAGCAGCTCGACAGTTTATCAGCCCCAGCATTTT
v_gene: TRBV5-7
j_gene: TRBJ1-5
abundance: NA
len: 13
d_gene: NA

CDR3aa: CASADRGLQETQYF
CDR3nt: TGTGCCAGTGCGGACAGGGGTCTCCAAGAGACCCAGTACTTC
v_gene: TRBV19
j_gene: TRBJ2-5
abundance: NA
len: 14
d_gene: TRBD1

CDR3aa: CASSSDRGRSPLHF
CDR3nt: TGCGCCAGCAGCTCGGACAGGGGGCGTTCACCCCTCCACTTT
v_gene: TRBV5-1
j_gene: TRBJ1-6
abundance: NA
len: 14
d_gene: TRBD1

CDR3aa: CASSQDYGGVNTEAFF
CDR3nt: TGTGCCAGCAGCCAAGATTACGGGGGGGTGAACACTGAAGCTTTCTTT
v_gene: TRBV14
j_gene: TRBJ1-1
abundance: NA
len: 16
d_gene: NA

CDR3aa: CASSLEGLAGGPNTGELFF
CDR3nt: TGTGCCAGCAGCTTGGAAGGGCTAGCGGGGGGGCCGAACACCGGGGAGCTGTTTTTT
v_gene: TRBV5-4
j_gene: TRBJ2-2
abundance: NA
len: 19
d_gene: TRBD2

CDR3aa: CASNPRGGTEAFF
CDR3nt: TGTGCCAGCAATCCAAGGGGGGGCACTGAAGCTTTCTTT
v_gene: TRBV6-5
j_gene: TRBJ1-1
abundance: NA
len: 13
d_gene: NA

CDR3aa: CASSTPTGSAAGANVLTF
CDR3nt: TGTGCCAGCAGCACACCGACAGGTTCTGCCGCCGGGGCCAACGTCCTGACTTTC
v_gene: TRBV7-3
j_gene: TRBJ2-6
abundance: once
len: 18
d_gene: NA

CDR3aa: CASKNRDRDYEQYF
CDR3nt: TGTGCCAGCAAAAACCGGGACAGAGACTACGAGCAGTACTTC
v_gene: TRBV28
j_gene: TRBJ2-7
abundance: NA
len: 14
d_gene: TRBD1

CDR3aa: CASSQVDRGGNTIYF
CDR3nt: TGTGCCAGCAGCCAAGTAGACAGGGGTGGAAACACCATATATTTT
v_gene: TRBV3-1/TRBV3-2
j_gene: TRBJ1-3
abundance: NA
len: 15
d_gene: TRBD1

CDR3aa: CATRGRTWSNQPQHF
CDR3nt: TGTGCCACTAGGGGTAGGACCTGGAGCAATCAGCCCCAGCATTTT
v_gene: TRBV24-1
j_gene: TRBJ1-5
abundance: NA
len: 15
d_gene: NA

CDR3aa: CASSPIGTAEQYF
CDR3nt: TGTGCCAGCAGTCCAATCGGGACAGCCGAGCAGTACTTC
v_gene: TRBV6-5
j_gene: TRBJ2-7
abundance: few
len: 13
d_gene: TRBD1

CDR3aa: CASSPGGSTDTQYF
CDR3nt: TGCGCCAGCAGCCCGGGGGGTAGCACAGATACGCAGTATTTT
v_gene: TRBV5-1
j_gene: TRBJ2-3
abundance: medium-sized
len: 14
d_gene: TRBD2

CDR3aa: CASSLSSEAYNEQFF
CDR3nt: TGTGCCAGCAGCTTGTCTAGCGAAGCCTACAATGAGCAGTTCTTC
v_gene: TRBV11-1
j_gene: TRBJ2-1
abundance: few
len: 15
d_gene: NA

CDR3aa: CASSTIGLAGEQYF
CDR3nt: TGTGCCAGTAGTACCATTGGACTAGCCGGCGAGCAGTACTTC
v_gene: TRBV19
j_gene: TRBJ2-7
abundance: few
len: 14
d_gene: TRBD2

CDR3aa: CASSRKDRDYGYTF
CDR3nt: TGCGCCAGCAGCCGAAAAGACAGAGACTATGGCTACACCTTC
v_gene: TRBV4-3
j_gene: TRBJ1-2
abundance: once
len: 14
d_gene: NA

CDR3aa: CASSPPGQPLNEQFF
CDR3nt: TGTGCCAGCTCACCGCCGGGACAGCCCCTTAATGAGCAGTTCTTC
v_gene: TRBV18
j_gene: TRBJ2-1
abundance: NA
len: 15
d_gene: TRBD1

CDR3aa: CASGSTPDGLAGNYEQYF
CDR3nt: TGTGCTAGTGGTTCAACTCCTGACGGGCTAGCGGGGAACTACGAGCAGTACTTC
v_gene: TRBV12-5
j_gene: TRBJ2-7
abundance: NA
len: 18
d_gene: TRBD2

CDR3aa: CASSLAGMAGQYF
CDR3nt: TGCGCCAGCAGCTTGGCAGGCATGGCCGGGCAGTACTTC
v_gene: TRBV5-1
j_gene: TRBJ2-7
abundance: once
len: 13
d_gene: NA

CDR3aa: CASSRSPRTVLNTEAFF
CDR3nt: TGTGCCAGCAGTCGTTCCCCAAGGACAGTCCTTAACACTGAAGCTTTCTTT
v_gene: TRBV6-2/TRBV6-3
j_gene: TRBJ1-1
abundance: NA
len: 17
d_gene: NA

CDR3aa: CASTLATGRSTDTQYF
CDR3nt: TGTGCCAGCACCCTCGCCACCGGGAGAAGCACAGATACGCAGTATTTT
v_gene: TRBV7-8
j_gene: TRBJ2-3
abundance: NA
len: 16
d_gene: NA

CDR3aa: CASSLATGTGVTGELFF
CDR3nt: TGTGCCAGCAGTCTAGCCACCGGGACAGGGGTCACCGGGGAGCTGTTTTTT
v_gene: TRBV11-3
j_gene: TRBJ2-2
abundance: NA
len: 17
d_gene: TRBD1

CDR3aa: CASSSGTGGEKLFF
CDR3nt: TGTGCCAGCAGCTCCGGGACAGGGGGTGAAAAACTGTTTTTT
v_gene: TRBV21-1
j_gene: TRBJ1-4
abundance: NA
len: 14
d_gene: NA

CDR3aa: CASSFGAGAGKQYF
CDR3nt: TGCGCCAGCAGCTTTGGAGCGGGAGCGGGTAAGCAGTACTTC
v_gene: TRBV5-1
j_gene: TRBJ2-7
abundance: NA
len: 14
d_gene: TRBD2

CDR3aa: CASSHPGLANEQFF
CDR3nt: TGTGCCAGCAGCCACCCGGGACTAGCGAATGAGCAGTTCTTC
v_gene: TRBV7-9
j_gene: TRBJ2-1
abundance: NA
len: 14
d_gene: TRBD2

CDR3aa: CASSPPLVAGGDTQYF
CDR3nt: TGCGCCAGCAGCCCACCGTTGGTAGCGGGAGGAGATACGCAGTATTTT
v_gene: TRBV4-1
j_gene: TRBJ2-3
abundance: NA
len: 16
d_gene: TRBD2

CDR3aa: CASSPLDREGYEQYF
CDR3nt: TGTGCCAGCAGTCCCTTGGACAGGGAAGGTTACGAGCAGTACTTC
v_gene: TRBV6-5
j_gene: TRBJ2-7
abundance: NA
len: 15
d_gene: TRBD1

CDR3aa: CASSINQGRTLYF
CDR3nt: TGTGCCAGTAGTATAAATCAGGGCCGGACCCTGTACTTC
v_gene: TRBV19
j_gene: TRBJ2-7
abundance: NA
len: 13
d_gene: NA

CDR3aa: CASSIEGWDRTLRSPLHF
CDR3nt: TGTGCCAGTAGTATAGAAGGTTGGGACAGGACTCTTCGTTCACCCCTCCACTTT
v_gene: TRBV19
j_gene: TRBJ1-6
abundance: once
len: 18
d_gene: TRBD1

CDR3aa: CASSPSAGQGAHEQYF
CDR3nt: TGTGCCAGCTCACCAAGCGCGGGACAGGGGGCCCACGAGCAGTACTTC
v_gene: TRBV18
j_gene: TRBJ2-7
abundance: once
len: 16
d_gene: TRBD1

CDR3aa: CAWSVPLATTYEQYF
CDR3nt: TGTGCCTGGAGTGTACCACTTGCGACAACCTACGAGCAGTACTTC
v_gene: TRBV30
j_gene: TRBJ2-7
abundance: NA
len: 15
d_gene: NA

CDR3aa: CASSLAGHNTEAFF
CDR3nt: TGTGCCAGCAGCTTAGCGGGACACAACACTGAAGCTTTCTTT
v_gene: TRBV7-6
j_gene: TRBJ1-1
abundance: NA
len: 14
d_gene: NA

CDR3aa: CASTPGYYEQYF
CDR3nt: TGTGCCAGCACCCCGGGATACTACGAGCAGTACTTC
v_gene: TRBV28
j_gene: TRBJ2-7
abundance: NA
len: 12
d_gene: NA

CDR3aa: CATGGAGTNEKLFF
CDR3nt: TGTGCCACCGGGGGAGCGGGAACTAATGAAAAACTGTTTTTT
v_gene: TRBV15
j_gene: TRBJ1-4
abundance: NA
len: 14
d_gene: NA